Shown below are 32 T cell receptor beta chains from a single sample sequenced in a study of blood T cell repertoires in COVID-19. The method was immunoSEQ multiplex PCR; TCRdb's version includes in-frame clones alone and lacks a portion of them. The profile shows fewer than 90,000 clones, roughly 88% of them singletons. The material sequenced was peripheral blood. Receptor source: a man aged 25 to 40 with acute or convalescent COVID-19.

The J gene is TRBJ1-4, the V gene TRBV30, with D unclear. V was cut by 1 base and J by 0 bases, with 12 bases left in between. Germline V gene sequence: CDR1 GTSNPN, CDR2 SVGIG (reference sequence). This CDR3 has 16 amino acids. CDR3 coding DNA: TGTGCCTGGAGTGCACTAGGAGTTGCAACTAATGAAAAACTGTTTTTT. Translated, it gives CAWSALGVATNEKLFF.

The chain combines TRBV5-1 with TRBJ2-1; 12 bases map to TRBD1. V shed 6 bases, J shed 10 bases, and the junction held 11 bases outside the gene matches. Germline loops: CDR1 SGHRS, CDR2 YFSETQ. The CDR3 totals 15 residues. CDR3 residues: CASKPGTGGLGEQFF. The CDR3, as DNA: TGCGCCAGCAAACCCGGGACAGGGGGCTTAGGGGAGCAGTTCTTC.

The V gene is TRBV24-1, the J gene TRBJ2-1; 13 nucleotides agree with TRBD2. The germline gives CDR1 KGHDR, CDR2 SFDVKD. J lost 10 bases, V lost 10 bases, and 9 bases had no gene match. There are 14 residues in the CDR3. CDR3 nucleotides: TGTGCCACGGGAGGACTAGCGGGAGTAAGGGAGCAGTTCTTC. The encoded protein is CATGGLAGVREQFF.

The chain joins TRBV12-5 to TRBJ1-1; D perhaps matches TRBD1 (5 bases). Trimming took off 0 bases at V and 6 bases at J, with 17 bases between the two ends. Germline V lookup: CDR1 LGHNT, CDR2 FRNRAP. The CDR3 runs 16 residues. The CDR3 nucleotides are TGTGCTAGTGGTTTGGTATTAGGTCAGGGTATCGCTGAAGCTTTCTTT. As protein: CASGLVLGQGIAEAFF. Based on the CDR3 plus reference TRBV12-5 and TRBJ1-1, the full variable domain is DARVTQTPRHKVTEMGQEVTMRCQPILGHNTVFWYRQTMMQGLELLAYFRNRAPLDDSGMPKDRFSAEMPDATLATLKIQPSEPRDSAVYFCASGLVLGQGIAEAFFGQGTRLTVV.

The CDR3 protein is CAISDPQKGYTIYF. The CDR3 DNA is TGTGCCATCAGTGACCCGCAAAAGGGGTACACCATATATTTT. J is TRBJ1-3 and V is TRBV10-3, with D possibly being TRBD1 (5 bases). V was trimmed by 3 bases and J by 8 bases, leaving 14 bases between them. CDR3 length equals 14 residues. Germline CDR1 reads ENHRY; CDR2 reads SYGVKD.

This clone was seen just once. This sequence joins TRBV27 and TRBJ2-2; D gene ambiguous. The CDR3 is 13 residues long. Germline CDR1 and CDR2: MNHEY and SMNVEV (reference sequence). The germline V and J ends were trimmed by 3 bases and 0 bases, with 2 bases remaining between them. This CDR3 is CASSFSNTGELFF. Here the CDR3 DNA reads TGTGCCAGCAGTTTCTCGAACACCGGGGAGCTGTTTTTT.

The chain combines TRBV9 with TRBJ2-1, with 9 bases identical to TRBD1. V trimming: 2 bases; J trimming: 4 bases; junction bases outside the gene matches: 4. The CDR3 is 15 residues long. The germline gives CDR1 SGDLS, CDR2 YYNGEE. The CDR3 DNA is TGTGCCAGCAGCGTTGCACAGGGGGCTTACAATGAGCAGTTCTTC. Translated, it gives CASSVAQGAYNEQFF.

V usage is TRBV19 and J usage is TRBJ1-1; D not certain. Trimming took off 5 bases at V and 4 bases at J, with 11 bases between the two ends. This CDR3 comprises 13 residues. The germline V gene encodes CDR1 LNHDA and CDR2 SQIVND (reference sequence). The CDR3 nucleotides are TGTGCCAGTAGTTGGCCGGGTGGCACTGAAGCTTTCTTT. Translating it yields CASSWPGGTEAFF.

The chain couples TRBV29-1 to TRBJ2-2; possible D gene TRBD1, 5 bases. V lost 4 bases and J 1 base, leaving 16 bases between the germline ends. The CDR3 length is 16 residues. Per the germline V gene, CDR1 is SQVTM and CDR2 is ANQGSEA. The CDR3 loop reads CSVGGLGHGNTGELFF. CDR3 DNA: TGCAGCGTTGGTGGGTTAGGACACGGGAACACCGGGGAGCTGTTTTTT.

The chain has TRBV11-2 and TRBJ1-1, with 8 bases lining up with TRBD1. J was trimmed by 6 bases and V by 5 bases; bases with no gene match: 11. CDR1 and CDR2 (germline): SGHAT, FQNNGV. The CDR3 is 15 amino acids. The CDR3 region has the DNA TGTGCCAGCAGCGACCACCGGGACAGGCGATCTGAAGCTTTCTTT. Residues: CASSDHRDRRSEAFF.

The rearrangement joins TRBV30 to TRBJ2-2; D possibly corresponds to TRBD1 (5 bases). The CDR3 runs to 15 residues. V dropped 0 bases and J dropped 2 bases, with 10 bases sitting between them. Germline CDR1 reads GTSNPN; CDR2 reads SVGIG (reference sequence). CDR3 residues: CAWSVTTDNTGELFF. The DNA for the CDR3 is TGTGCCTGGAGTGTGACGACAGACAACACCGGGGAGCTGTTTTTT.

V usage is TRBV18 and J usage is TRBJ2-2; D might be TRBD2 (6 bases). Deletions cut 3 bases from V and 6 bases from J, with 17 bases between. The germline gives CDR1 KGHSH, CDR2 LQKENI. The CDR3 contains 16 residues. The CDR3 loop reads CASSPTGTPGAGELFF. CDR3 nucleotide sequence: TGTGCCAGCTCACCTACCGGGACCCCGGGAGCCGGGGAGCTGTTTTTT.

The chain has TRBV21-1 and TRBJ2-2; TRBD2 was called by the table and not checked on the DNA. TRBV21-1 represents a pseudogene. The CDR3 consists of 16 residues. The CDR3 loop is CASSPASGGFTGELFF. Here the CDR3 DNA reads TGTGCCAGCAGCCCGGCATCGGGGGGCTTTACCGGGGAGCTGTTTTTT.

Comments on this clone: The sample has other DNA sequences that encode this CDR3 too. The CDR3 nucleotides are TGTGCCACCAGTGATTCCGGACAGGTGAACACCGGGGAGCTGTTTTTT. This encodes CATSDSGQVNTGELFF. The chain carries TRBV24-1 and TRBJ2-2, with 7 bases lining up with TRBD1. The CDR3 has 16 residues. The V and J ends lost 2 bases and 1 base, in that order; junction bases with no gene match: 3. Germline-derived CDR1 and CDR2 are KGHDR and SFDVKD.

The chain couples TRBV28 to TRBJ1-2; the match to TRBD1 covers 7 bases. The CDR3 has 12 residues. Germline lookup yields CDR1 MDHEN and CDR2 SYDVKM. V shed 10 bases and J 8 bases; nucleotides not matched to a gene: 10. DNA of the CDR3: TGTGCCACCGTCGACAGGGCTGCAGGCTACACCTTC. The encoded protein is CATVDRAAGYTF.

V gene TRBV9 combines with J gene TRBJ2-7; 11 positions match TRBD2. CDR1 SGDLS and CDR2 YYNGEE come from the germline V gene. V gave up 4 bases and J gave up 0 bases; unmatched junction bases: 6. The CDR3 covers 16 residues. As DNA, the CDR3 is TGTGCCAGCAGCAAAGGACTAGCGGGCCTCTCCTACGAGCAGTACTTC. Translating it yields CASSKGLAGLSYEQYF. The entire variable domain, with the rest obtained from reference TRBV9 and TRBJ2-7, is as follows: DSGVTQTPKHLITATGQRVTLRCSPRSGDLSVYWYQQSLDQGLQFLIQYYNGEERAKGNILERFSAQQFPDLHSELNLSSLELGDSALYFCASSKGLAGLSYEQYFGPGTRLTVT.

The CDR3 region is CACSSRRFGTEAFF. The CDR3 region has the DNA TGTGCCTGTTCCTCACGGAGGTTTGGAACTGAAGCTTTCTTT. The chain combines TRBV30 with TRBJ1-1; D remains unclear. The germline CDR1 and CDR2 sequences are GTSNPN and SVGIG (reference sequence). CDR3 length equals 14 residues. Trimming pared 6 bases from V and 5 bases from J, leaving 19 bases between.

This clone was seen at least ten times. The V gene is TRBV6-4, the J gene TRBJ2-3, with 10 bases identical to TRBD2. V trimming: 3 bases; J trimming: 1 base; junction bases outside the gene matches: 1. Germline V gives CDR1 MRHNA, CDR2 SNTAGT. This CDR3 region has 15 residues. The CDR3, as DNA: TGTGCCAGCAGTGAGGGGACTAGCGGCACAGATACGCAGTATTTT. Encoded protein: CASSEGTSGTDTQYF.

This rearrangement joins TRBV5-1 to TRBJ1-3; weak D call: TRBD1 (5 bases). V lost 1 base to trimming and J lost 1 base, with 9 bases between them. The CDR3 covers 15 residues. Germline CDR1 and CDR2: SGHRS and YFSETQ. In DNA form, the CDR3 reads TGCGCCAGCAGCTTGATGGACAATTCTGGAAACACCATATATTTT. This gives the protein CASSLMDNSGNTIYF.

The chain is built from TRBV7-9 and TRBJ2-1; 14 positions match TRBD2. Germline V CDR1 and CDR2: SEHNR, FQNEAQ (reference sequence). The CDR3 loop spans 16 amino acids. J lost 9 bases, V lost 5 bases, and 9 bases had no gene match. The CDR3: CASSPSGLAGVGEQFF. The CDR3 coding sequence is TGTGCCAGCAGCCCCTCGGGACTAGCGGGAGTGGGTGAGCAGTTCTTC.

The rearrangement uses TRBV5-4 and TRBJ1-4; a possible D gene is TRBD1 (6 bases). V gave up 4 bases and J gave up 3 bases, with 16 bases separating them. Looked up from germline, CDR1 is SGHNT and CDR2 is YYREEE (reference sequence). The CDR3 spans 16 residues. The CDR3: CASSPDLTGPNEKLFF. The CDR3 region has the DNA TGTGCCAGCAGCCCAGATCTAACAGGGCCTAATGAAAAACTGTTTTTT.

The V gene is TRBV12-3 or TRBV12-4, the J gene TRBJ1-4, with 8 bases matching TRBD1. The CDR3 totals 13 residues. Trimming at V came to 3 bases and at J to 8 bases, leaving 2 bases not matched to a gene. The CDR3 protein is CASSFGQGEKLFF. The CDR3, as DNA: TGTGCCAGCAGTTTTGGACAGGGAGAAAAACTGTTTTTT.

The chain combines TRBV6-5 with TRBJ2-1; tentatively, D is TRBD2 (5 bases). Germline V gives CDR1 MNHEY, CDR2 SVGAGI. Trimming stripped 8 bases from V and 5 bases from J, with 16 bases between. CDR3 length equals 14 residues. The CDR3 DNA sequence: TGTGCCAGCTATGGTGACTATCTACACAATGAGCAGTTCTTC. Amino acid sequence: CASYGDYLHNEQFF.

Here the CDR3 reads CASSPSTSIGSYEQYF. The CDR3 DNA is TGTGCCAGCAGCCCGTCGACTAGTATCGGCTCCTACGAGCAGTACTTC. The V and J genes are TRBV7-2 and TRBJ2-7; possibly TRBD2 for D (6 bases). Trimming removed 5 bases at V and 0 bases at J, with 17 bases between. Looked up from germline, CDR1 is SGHTA and CDR2 is FQGNSA. The CDR3 totals 16 residues.

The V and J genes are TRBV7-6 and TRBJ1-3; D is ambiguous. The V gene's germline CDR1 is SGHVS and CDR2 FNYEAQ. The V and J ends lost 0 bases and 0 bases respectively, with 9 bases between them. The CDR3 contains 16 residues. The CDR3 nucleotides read TGTGCCAGCAGCTTAGCTAACAGAAACTCTGGAAACACCATATATTTT. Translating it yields CASSLANRNSGNTIYF.

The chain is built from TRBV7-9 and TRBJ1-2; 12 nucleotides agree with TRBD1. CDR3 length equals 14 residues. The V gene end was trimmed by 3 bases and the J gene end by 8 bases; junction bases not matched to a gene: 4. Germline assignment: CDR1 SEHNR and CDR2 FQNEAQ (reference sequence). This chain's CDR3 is CASSLGQGAIGYTF. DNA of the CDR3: TGTGCCAGCAGCTTGGGACAGGGGGCGATCGGCTACACCTTC. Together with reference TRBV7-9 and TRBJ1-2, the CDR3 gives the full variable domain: DTGVSQNPRHKITKRGQNVTFRCDPISEHNRLYWYRQTLGQGPEFLTYFQNEAQLEKSRLLSDRFSAERPKGSFSTLEIQRTEQGDSAMYLCASSLGQGAIGYTFGSGTRLTVV.

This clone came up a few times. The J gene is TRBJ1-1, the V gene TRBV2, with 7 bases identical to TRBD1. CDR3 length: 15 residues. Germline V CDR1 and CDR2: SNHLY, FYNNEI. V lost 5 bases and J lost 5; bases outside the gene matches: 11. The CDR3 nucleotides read TGTGCCAGCAGTCTTCAAAAAGACAGGGTAACTGAAGCTTTCTTT. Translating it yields CASSLQKDRVTEAFF.

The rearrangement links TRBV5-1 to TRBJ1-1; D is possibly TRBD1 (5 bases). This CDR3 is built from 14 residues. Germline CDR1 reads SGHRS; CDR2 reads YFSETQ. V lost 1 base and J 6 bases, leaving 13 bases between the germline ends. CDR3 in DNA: TGCGCCAGCAGCTTGTCCCGGGGGGTGTCTGAAGCTTTCTTT. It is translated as CASSLSRGVSEAFF.

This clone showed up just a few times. The CDR3 nucleotides are TGTGCCAGCAGCCAAGATCTTGGCAGGGTAGGCTACACCTTC. Its translation is CASSQDLGRVGYTF. The J gene is TRBJ1-2, the V gene TRBV3-1 (or the pseudogene TRBV3-2); tentative D call: TRBD1 (5 bases). Trimming stripped 0 bases from V and 8 bases from J, with 13 bases between. Germline V CDR1 and CDR2: LGHDT, YNNKEL (reference sequence). The CDR3 length is 14 residues.

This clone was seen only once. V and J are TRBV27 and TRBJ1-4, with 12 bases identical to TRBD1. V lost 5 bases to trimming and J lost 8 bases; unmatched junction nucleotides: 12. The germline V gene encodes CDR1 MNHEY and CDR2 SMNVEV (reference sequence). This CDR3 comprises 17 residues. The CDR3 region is CASSGSGTGGFAEKLFF. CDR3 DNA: TGTGCCAGCAGTGGGAGCGGGACAGGGGGCTTTGCGGAAAAACTGTTTTTT.

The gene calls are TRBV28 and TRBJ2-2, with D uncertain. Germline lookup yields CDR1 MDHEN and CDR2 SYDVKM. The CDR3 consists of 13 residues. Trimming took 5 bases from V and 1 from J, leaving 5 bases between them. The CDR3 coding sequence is TGTGCCAGCAGTCCCTTGAACACCGGGGAGCTGTTTTTT. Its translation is CASSPLNTGELFF.

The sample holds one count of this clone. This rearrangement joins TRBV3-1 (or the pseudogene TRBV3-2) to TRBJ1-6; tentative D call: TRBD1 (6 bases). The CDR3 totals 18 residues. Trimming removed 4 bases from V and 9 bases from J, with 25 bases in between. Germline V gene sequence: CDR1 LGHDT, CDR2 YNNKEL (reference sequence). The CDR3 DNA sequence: TGTGCCAGCAGCCCGGAGCCCATCATGGCAGGGGCAAGTTCACCCCTCCACTTT. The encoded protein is CASSPEPIMAGASSPLHF.